The 10 T cell receptor beta chains presented below share a single source sample, sequenced in a study of T cells in Graves' hyperthyroidism and ophthalmopathy. There were TCR beta CDR3 regions amplified from RNA transcripts. RT-PCR in the first round (using the HTBI primer set) targeted the TCR CDR3. TCRdb re-called the multiplex PCR reads through MiXCR, storing one row per CDR3 protein. The sample contains a few hundred thousand distinct CDR3 sequences, around 21% of which appear only once. Sample: blood. The receptors stem from a man younger than 35 with Graves' hyperthyroidism.

This clonotype showed up many times. J is TRBJ2-5 and V is TRBV7-8; possibly TRBD2 for D (6 bases). The length of the CDR3 is 13 residues. V was shortened by 5 bases and J by 5 bases, with 12 bases between the two germline ends. Germline CDR1 SGHVS, CDR2 FQNEAQ. The CDR3, as DNA: TGTGCCAGCAGCGCGGGACCGGCGGAGACCCAGTACTTC. Translating gives CASSAGPAETQYF.

In this sample, this clonotype turned up a few times. The CDR3 DNA reads TGTGCCAGCAACCTAGCGGGAGTTTCTAGGGATGGAGAGACCCAGTACTTC. Translated, it gives CASNLAGVSRDGETQYF. The J gene is TRBJ2-5, the V gene TRBV28; 10 bases are a match to TRBD2. The junction had 15 bases not matched to a gene; V was cut back by 7 bases and J by 4 bases. The CDR3 totals 17 residues. CDR1 is MDHEN and CDR2 is SYDVKM in the germline V gene.

This clonotype was observed at least ten times. V usage is TRBV12-5 and J usage is TRBJ1-1; possible D gene TRBD1, 6 bases. V shed 5 bases and J shed 4 bases, with 14 bases lying between them. This CDR3 contains 14 residues. Germline-derived CDR1 and CDR2 are LGHNT and FRNRAP. CDR3 sequence: CASGTRTEITEAFF. DNA of the CDR3: TGTGCTAGTGGTACCCGGACAGAAATCACTGAAGCTTTCTTT.

This chain uses TRBV5-1 with TRBJ1-1; D is perhaps TRBD1 (5 bases). Germline lookup yields CDR1 SGHRS and CDR2 YFSETQ. This CDR3 has 14 residues. Deletions cut 6 bases from V and 0 bases from J, with 12 bases between. The CDR3 sequence: CASNPVGVNTEAFF. The DNA of the CDR3 is TGCGCCAGCAACCCCGTGGGGGTGAACACTGAAGCTTTCTTT.

Comments on this clonotype: A much larger clone is a single base away; this may be a read error. The CDR3 ends on some other residue instead of the conserved phenylalanine or tryptophan, so this is likely a read error. The J gene is TRBJ1-1, the V gene TRBV5-6; the D gene is possibly TRBD1 (5 bases). V dropped 6 bases and J dropped 0 bases, with 9 bases sitting between them. Germline-derived CDR1 and CDR2 are SGHDT and YYEEEE. This CDR3 is 13 amino acids long. The CDR3 loop is CASKNRMNTEAFV. The CDR3 DNA follows: TGTGCCAGCAAGAACAGGATGAACACTGAAGCTTTCGTT.

Many counts were recorded for this clonotype. This chain links TRBV12-3 or TRBV12-4 with TRBJ1-1, with TRBD1 matching 7 bases. The CDR3 covers 15 residues. Losses at the gene ends were 3 bases for V and 0 bases for J; bases not matched to a gene: 4. The CDR3 is CASSFNDRVNTEAFF. The DNA of the CDR3 is TGTGCCAGCAGTTTTAACGACAGGGTGAACACTGAAGCTTTCTTT.

This clonotype has ten or more counts. The CDR3 loop reads CSAEDRGLNQPQHF. The CDR3 region has the DNA TGCAGTGCTGAGGACAGGGGGCTCAATCAGCCCCAGCATTTT. The chain couples TRBV20-1 to TRBJ1-5, with 11 bases that match TRBD1. With 5 bases clipped from V and 3 bases from J, the junction kept 3 bases outside the gene matches. The CDR3 is made up of 14 amino acids. Looked up from germline, CDR1 is DFQATT and CDR2 is SNEGSKA (reference sequence).

This clonotype has at least ten counts. The chain couples TRBV12-3 or TRBV12-4 to TRBJ1-5; D is unclear. Trimming took off 6 bases at V and 6 bases at J, with 15 bases between the two ends. The CDR3 covers 14 residues. The CDR3 loop is CASSPPGALQPQHF. DNA for the CDR3: TGTGCCAGCAGCCCTCCGGGAGCCCTTCAGCCCCAGCATTTT.

This clonotype came up a few times. This rearrangement joins TRBV6-2 or TRBV6-3 to TRBJ2-2; perhaps TRBD2 as D (5 bases). CDR1 MNHEY and CDR2 SVGEGT come from the germline V gene. The CDR3 extends over 14 amino acids. V was clipped by 7 bases and J by 3 bases, with 12 bases between them. DNA for the CDR3: TGTGCCAGCACCAATACTAGGGACACCGGGGAGCTGTTTTTT. This sequence encodes CASTNTRDTGELFF.

The chain combines TRBV19 with TRBJ1-5; D is perhaps TRBD1 (5 bases). Per germline, CDR1 LNHDA and CDR2 SQIVND (reference sequence). The CDR3 is 17 residues long. V lost 0 bases and J 1 base, leaving 13 bases between the germline ends. In nucleotides, the CDR3 is TGTGCCAGTAGTATAGATCTATGGGGGATGAGCAATCAGCCCCAGCATTTT. It translates to CASSIDLWGMSNQPQHF.